This is a list of T cell receptor beta chains from one sample in a study of OX40 agonist ivuxolimab in advanced cancers. Using immunoSEQ multiplex PCR, the repertoire was profiled, and TCRdb retains in-frame clones only, with some absent. The sample yields under 95,000 clones, approximately 89% seen once. Sequencing used CD4+ or CD8+ T cells sorted from blood, obtained in a trial of the OX40 agonist ivuxolimab. These receptors were obtained from an adult with an advanced solid tumor such as melanoma, head and neck, liver or kidney cancer. The CDR3 runs from the conserved cysteine through the conserved F or W. D genes are given only for firm matches. Size values are once, few and many counts, or a class for expanded clones, and some rows have none.

- TRBJ2-7 TRBV5-4 - TGTGCCAGCAGCAAGGACAGCTCCTACGAGCAGTACTTC CASSKDSSYEQYF
- TRBJ2-1 TRBV21-1 - TGTGCCAGCAGCAAAACCGGGACCGGGGGTAGCGGGAGTTACAATGAGCAGTTCTTC CASSKTGTGGSGSYNEQFF
- TRBJ2-7 TRBV2 TRBD1 TGTGCCAGCGGCATAAACAGGGGCTACGAGCAGTACTTC CASGINRGYEQYF
- TRBJ2-4 TRBV7-9 - TGTGCCAGCAGCTTAGTCCAGGACATTCAGTACTTC CASSLVQDIQYF
once TRBJ1-4 TRBV15 - TGTGCCACCAGCAGAGGGACATTTGAAAAACTGTTTTTT CATSRGTFEKLFF
- TRBJ2-1 TRBV5-4 TRBD2 TGTGCCAGCAGTCAAACTAGCGGGAACTTCCATGAGCAGTTCTTC CASSQTSGNFHEQFF
once TRBJ1-4 TRBV6-5 TRBD1 TGTGCCAGCAGTCCGGGACAGGCAAATAGGAAACTGTTTTTT CASSPGQANRKLFF
- TRBJ2-7 TRBV29-1 - TGCAGCGTTGCTCCCCGGATGGGGGCATACGAGCAGTACTTC CSVAPRMGAYEQYF
- TRBJ2-4 TRBV5-1 - TGCGCCAGCAGCTTGAGGAGTATGGACATTCAGTACTTC CASSLRSMDIQYF
- TRBJ1-2 TRBV5-4 TRBD1 TGTGCCAGCAGCTACCTAACTTCCAGGGGGCGCAGCTATGGCTACACCTTC CASSYLTSRGRSYGYTF
- TRBJ2-2 TRBV9 - TGTGCCAGCAGCGTAGAGGGGGGTGTCGGGGAGCTGTTTTTT CASSVEGGVGELFF
- TRBJ2-3 TRBV5-1 - TGCGCCAGCAACCTTGACGGGCGTAGCACAGATACGCAGTATTTT CASNLDGRSTDTQYF
- TRBJ1-1 TRBV5-1 - TGCGCCAGCAGCCTTCGGATGAACACTGAAGCTTTCTTT CASSLRMNTEAFF
- TRBJ2-5 TRBV30 - TGTGCCTGGAGTGTTCAGGGAAGACAAGAGACCCAGTACTTC CAWSVQGRQETQYF
- TRBJ2-7 TRBV6-1 - TGTGCCAGCAGGGGTGGACAGCGGAGCATTTACGAGCAGTACTTC CASRGGQRSIYEQYF
- TRBJ1-4 TRBV5-4 - TGTGCCAGCAGCGGGGGACCTAGACAAAATGAAAAACTGTTTTTT CASSGGPRQNEKLFF
- TRBJ1-6 TRBV28 - TGTGCCAGCAGGACAGGCGGAGATAATTCACCCCTCCACTTT CASRTGGDNSPLHF
- TRBJ2-1 TRBV5-4 TRBD2 TGTGCCAGCAGCTTGGGACTAGCAGTCCACAATGAGCAGTTCTTC CASSLGLAVHNEQFF